This T cell receptor (beta chain) was sequenced in a study of breast tumors, draining lymph nodes, adjacent tissues. Study results and caveats: Luminal-like breast cancer showed significantly higher tumor–nontumor repertoire similarity than basal-like. Tumor T cell lymph node origin was a supported hypothesis, not proven. Tumor repertoires ranked between lymph nodes and nontumor tissue in diversity, with V and J gene preferences.

The length of the CDR3 is 11 residues. Germline CDR1 is SQVTM and CDR2 is ANQGSEA. Trimming stripped 5 bases from V and 0 bases from J, with 5 bases between. This clonotype showed up many times. Its matching antigen is unknown. TCRdb re-called the multiplex PCR reads with MiXCR, one entry per CDR3 protein. The table records approximately 47,000 distinct CDR3 sequences, around 23% of them present only once. The V gene is TRBV29-1, the J gene TRBJ2-7; unclear D gene. Sequenced material: breast tumor tissue. This receptor was obtained from a female donor with breast cancer. Some clones in this sample may be carry-over from other donors' samples. The CDR3 is CSVRSSYEQYF. CDR3 bases: TGCAGCGTTCGAAGCTCCTACGAGCAGTACTTC.